These T cell receptor beta chains were read from a single sample in a study of cytomegalovirus exposure and HLA in healthy donors. Produced via immunoSEQ multiplex PCR; TCRdb's table is partial and in-frame only. The sample shows more than 50,000 clones, and roughly 9.6% sits with its ten largest clones. Material for sequencing was PBMCs. These receptors were taken from a man between 45 and 60 years old in good health and CMV-seropositive. The CDR3 runs from the conserved cysteine through the conserved F or W. Part of the rows lack a size; the others show once, few, many or a class for expanded clones.

j_gene | abundance | v_gene | CDR3aa
TRBJ1-1 | . | TRBV7-9 | CASSSTPGQGATEAFF
TRBJ1-5 | . | TRBV7-9 | CASSWAGGSAQPQHF
TRBJ2-7 | . | TRBV4-3 | CASSQDLGDKAYEQYF
TRBJ1-2 | . | TRBV28 | CASSLAGTGSYGYTF
TRBJ2-7 | . | TRBV6-6 | CASSLRDPKIDEQYF
TRBJ1-6 | . | TRBV11-2 | CASSWGQMGNSPLHF
TRBJ1-5 | . | TRBV5-1 | CASSLFPGGNQPQHF
TRBJ2-5 | . | TRBV25-1 | CASSPTGGRRENQYF
TRBJ2-3 | . | TRBV19 | CASTGSDTQYF
TRBJ2-1 | . | TRBV19 | CASSKETSSYEQFF
TRBJ2-1 | . | TRBV6-5 | CASTKTSGRGEQFF
TRBJ2-1 | . | TRBV7-9 | CASSWPTGGVGNEQFF
TRBJ2-7 | . | TRBV19 | CASSKGDTAYEQYF
TRBJ2-7 | . | TRBV10-3 | CAISESLASVSYEQYF
TRBJ2-1 | . | TRBV5-1 | CASSLNRDEQFF
TRBJ2-7 | . | TRBV10-3 | CAISDPKRETVYEQYF
TRBJ2-7 | . | TRBV20-1 | CSGTGGYEQYF
TRBJ2-2 | . | TRBV7-8 | CASSFGDREDSGELFF
TRBJ2-6 | . | TRBV6-5 | CASSYAASGANVLTF
TRBJ2-7 | . | TRBV5-6 | CASSPSPYLPSSYEQYF
TRBJ1-2 | . | TRBV15 | CATSRDRQGYTF
TRBJ1-2 | . | TRBV7-2 | CASSYRDRGDGYTF
TRBJ1-2 | . | TRBV27 | CASSSLGSSAYGYTF
TRBJ2-2 | . | TRBV4-1 | CASSRGGLDTGELFF
TRBJ2-7 | . | TRBV6-1 | CASSRTTGVSYEQYF
TRBJ1-3 | . | TRBV30 | CAWSVLGNSGNTIYF
TRBJ2-1 | . | TRBV9 | CASSPGTSHNEQFF
TRBJ1-1 | . | TRBV28 | CASRGTGIFTEAFF
TRBJ1-1 | medium-sized | TRBV29-1 | CSVQGADTEAFF
TRBJ2-7 | . | TRBV5-1 | CASSFRLAGDEQYF
TRBJ1-3 | . | TRBV19 | CASSIDRVSGNTIYF
TRBJ2-7 | . | TRBV5-1 | CASSYTGGGYEQYF
TRBJ2-3 | . | TRBV19 | CASSMTPFYGTDTQYF
TRBJ2-6 | . | TRBV7-9 | CASSRGSGANVLTF
TRBJ1-4 | . | TRBV7-9 | CASSLQGNEKLFF